This T cell receptor (beta chain) was obtained from a study of T cell repertoires in cytomegalovirus infection. The wider study: From public TCR beta signatures came an indication of both CMV infection and matching HLA type. Study-wide results and caveats: Dominating the ex vivo response were TCR beta clonotypes that were CMV-specific and HLA-C-restricted.

The length of the CDR3 is 14 residues. The V gene's germline CDR1 is LNHDA and CDR2 SQIVND (reference sequence). Trimming stripped 4 bases from V and 1 base from J, with 7 bases between. TCRdb reprocessed the reads via MiXCR and lists one record per CDR3 protein. The table includes under 350,000 distinct CDR3 sequences, over 7.5% detected once. This clonotype was observed a few times. What it binds is not known. The chain joins TRBV19 to TRBJ2-2; perhaps TRBD1 as D (6 bases). Sequenced sample: PBMCs. The receptor was derived from a human donor in good health (CMV status not recorded). Some clones in this sample may be carry-over from other donors' samples. The CDR3 DNA reads TGTGCCAGTAGTAGCAGGGGGAACACCGGGGAGCTGTTTTTT. The encoded protein is CASSSRGNTGELFF.